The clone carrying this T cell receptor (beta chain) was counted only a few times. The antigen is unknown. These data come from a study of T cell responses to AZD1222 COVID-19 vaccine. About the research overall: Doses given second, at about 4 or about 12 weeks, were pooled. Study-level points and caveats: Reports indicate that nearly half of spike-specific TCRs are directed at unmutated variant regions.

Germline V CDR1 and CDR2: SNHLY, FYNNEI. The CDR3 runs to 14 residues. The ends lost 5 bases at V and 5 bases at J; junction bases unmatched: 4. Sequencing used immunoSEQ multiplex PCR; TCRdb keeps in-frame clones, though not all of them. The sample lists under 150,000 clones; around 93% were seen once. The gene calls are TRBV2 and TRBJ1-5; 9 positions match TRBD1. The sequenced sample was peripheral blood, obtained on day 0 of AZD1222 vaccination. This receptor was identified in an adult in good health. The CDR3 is CASSRQGGDQPQHF. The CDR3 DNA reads TGTGCCAGCAGTCGACAGGGGGGTGATCAGCCCCAGCATTTT.